This record looks at one TCR beta chain sequence and its context. Germline V gene lookup returns CDR1 SGHTA and CDR2 FQGNSA. The trim removed 5 bases at V and 4 bases at J, leaving 6 bases unmatched. The CDR3 runs 15 residues. The study recruited people aged about 18 to 90 years across 20 to 30 US areas. The source of the sample is a study of blood T cell repertoires in COVID-19. Study context: Acute and convalescent COVID-19 specimens originated in the United States, Italy and Spain. In each case, the material was cDNA or gDNA derived from T cells, B-cell-depleted T cells, or PBMCs.

Libraries were prepared by immunoSEQ multiplex PCR; TCRdb keeps only in-frame clonotypes and omits some of them. Of about 200,000 clones in the sample, nearly 90% were seen once. The source is a woman aged 25-40 years with acute COVID-19. This chain uses TRBV7-2 with TRBJ1-5; 9 positions match TRBD1. The sample was PBMCs or T cells enriched from blood (not recorded which). The CDR3 loop reads CASSQTDRGNQPQHF. The CDR3 nucleotides read TGTGCCAGCAGCCAAACAGACAGGGGGAATCAGCCCCAGCATTTT.